The present entry profiles one TCR beta chain with its context. These data come from a study of blood T cell repertoires in COVID-19. V was pared by 4 bases and J by 6 bases, with 14 bases of the junction left unmatched. The CDR3 is 16 amino acids. Germline CDR1 and CDR2: MNHEY and SMNVEV (reference sequence). Assay used: immunoSEQ multiplex PCR; TCRdb lists only in-frame clones, some missing. The table lists about 240,000 clones, nearly 95% of them singletons. This receptor was obtained from a young man with COVID-19, enrolled during active disease. The sequenced sample consisted of peripheral blood. The chain employs TRBV27 and TRBJ1-1; TRBD1 aligns across 7 bases. Written as DNA, the CDR3 is TGTGCCAGCAGTTCCCCAAAACAGGGGAAGGCTGCTGAAGCTTTCTTT. Its translation is CASSSPKQGKAAEAFF.